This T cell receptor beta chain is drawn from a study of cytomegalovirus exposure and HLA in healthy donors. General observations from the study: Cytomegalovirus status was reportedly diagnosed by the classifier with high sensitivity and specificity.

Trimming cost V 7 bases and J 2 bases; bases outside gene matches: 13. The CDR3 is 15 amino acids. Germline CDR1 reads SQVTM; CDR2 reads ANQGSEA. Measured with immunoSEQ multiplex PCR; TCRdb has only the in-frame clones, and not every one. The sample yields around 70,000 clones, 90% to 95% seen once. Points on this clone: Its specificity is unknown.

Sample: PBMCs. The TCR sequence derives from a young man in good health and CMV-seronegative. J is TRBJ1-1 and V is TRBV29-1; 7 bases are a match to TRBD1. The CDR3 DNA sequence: TGCAGCGCGATAACCCAGGGGGTAAGAAACACTGAAGCTTTCTTT. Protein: CSAITQGVRNTEAFF.